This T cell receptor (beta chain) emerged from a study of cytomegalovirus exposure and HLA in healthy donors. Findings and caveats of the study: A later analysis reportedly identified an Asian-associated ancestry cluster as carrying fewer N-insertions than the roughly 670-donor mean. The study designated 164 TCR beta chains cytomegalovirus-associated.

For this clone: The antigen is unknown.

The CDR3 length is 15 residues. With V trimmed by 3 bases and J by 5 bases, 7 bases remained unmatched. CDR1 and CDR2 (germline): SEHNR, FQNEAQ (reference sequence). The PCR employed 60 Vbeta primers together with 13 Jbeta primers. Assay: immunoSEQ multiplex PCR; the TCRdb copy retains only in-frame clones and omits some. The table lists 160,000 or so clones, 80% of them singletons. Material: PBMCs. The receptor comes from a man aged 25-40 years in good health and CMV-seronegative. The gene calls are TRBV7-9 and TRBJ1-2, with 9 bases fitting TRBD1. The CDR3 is CASSFDRGSFYGYTF. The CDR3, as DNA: TGTGCCAGCAGCTTCGACAGGGGGTCCTTTTATGGCTACACCTTC.